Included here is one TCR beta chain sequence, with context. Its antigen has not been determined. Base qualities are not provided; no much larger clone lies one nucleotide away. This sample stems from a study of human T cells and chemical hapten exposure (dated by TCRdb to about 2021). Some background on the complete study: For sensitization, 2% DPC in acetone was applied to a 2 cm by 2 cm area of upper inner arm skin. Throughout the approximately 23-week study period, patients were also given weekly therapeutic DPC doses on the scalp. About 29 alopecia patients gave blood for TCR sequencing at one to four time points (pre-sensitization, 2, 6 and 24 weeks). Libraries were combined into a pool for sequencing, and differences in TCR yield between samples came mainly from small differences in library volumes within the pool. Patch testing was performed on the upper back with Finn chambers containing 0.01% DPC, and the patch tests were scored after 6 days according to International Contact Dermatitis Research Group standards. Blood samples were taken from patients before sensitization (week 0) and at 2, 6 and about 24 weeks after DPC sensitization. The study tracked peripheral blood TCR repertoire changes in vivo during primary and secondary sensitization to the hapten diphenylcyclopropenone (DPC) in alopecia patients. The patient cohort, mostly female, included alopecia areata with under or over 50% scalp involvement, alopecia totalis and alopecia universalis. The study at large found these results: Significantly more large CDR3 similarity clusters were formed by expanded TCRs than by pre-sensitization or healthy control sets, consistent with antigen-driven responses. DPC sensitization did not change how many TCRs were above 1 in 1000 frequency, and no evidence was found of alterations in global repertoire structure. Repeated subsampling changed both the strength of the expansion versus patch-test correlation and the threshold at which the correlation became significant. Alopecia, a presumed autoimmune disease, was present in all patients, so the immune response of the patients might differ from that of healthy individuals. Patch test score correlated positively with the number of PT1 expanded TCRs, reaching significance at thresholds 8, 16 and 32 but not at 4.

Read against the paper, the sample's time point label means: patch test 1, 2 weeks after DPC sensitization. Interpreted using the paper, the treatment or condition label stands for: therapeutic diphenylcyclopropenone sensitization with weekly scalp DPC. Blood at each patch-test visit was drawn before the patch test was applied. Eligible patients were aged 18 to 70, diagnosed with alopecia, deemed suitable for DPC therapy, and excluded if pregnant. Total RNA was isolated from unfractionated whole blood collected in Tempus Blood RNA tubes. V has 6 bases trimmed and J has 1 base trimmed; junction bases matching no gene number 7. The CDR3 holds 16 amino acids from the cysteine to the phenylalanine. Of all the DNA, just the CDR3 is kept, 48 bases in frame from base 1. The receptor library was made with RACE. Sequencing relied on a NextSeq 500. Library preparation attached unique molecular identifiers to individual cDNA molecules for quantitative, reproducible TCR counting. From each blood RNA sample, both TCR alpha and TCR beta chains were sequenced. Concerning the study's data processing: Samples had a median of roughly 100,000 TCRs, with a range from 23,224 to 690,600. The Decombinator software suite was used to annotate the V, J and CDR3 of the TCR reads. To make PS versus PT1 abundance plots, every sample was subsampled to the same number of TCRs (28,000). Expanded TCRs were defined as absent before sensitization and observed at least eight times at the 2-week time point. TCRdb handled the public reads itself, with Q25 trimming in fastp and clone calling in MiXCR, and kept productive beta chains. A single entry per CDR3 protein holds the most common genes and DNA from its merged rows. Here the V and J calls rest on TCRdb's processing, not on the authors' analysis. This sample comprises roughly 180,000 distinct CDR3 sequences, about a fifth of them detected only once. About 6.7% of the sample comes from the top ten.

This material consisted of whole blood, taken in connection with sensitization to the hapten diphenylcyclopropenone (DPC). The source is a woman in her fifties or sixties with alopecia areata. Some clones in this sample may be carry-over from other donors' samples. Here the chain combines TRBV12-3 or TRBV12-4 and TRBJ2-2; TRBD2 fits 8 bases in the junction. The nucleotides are TGTGCCAGCAGCCTCACTAGCGGACAGAACACCGGGGAGCTGTTTTTT. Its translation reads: CASSLTSGQNTGELFF.